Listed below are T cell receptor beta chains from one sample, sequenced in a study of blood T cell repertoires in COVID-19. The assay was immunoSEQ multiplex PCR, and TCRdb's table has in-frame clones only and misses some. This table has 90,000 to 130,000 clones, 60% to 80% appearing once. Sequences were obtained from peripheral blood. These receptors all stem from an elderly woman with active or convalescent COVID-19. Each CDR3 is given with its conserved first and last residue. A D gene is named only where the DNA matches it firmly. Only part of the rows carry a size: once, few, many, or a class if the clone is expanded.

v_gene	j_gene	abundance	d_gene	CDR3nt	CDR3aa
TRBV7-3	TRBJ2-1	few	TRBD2	TGTGCCAGCAGCTTACAGCCTAGCGGGAGGGATAATGAGCAGTTCTTC	CASSLQPSGRDNEQFF
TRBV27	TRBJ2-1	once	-	TGTGCCAGCAGGAGGTCCCACTCCTACAATGAGCAGTTCTTC	CASRRSHSYNEQFF
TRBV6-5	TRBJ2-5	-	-	TGTGCCAGCAGTTTCGCCAGGGGCTCAGAGACCCAGTACTTC	CASSFARGSETQYF
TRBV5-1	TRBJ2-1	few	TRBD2	TGCGCCAGCAGCTTGGGGGCGGGAGGATTCAATGAGCAGTTCTTC	CASSLGAGGFNEQFF
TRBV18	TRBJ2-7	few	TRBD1	TGTGCCAGCTCACCAGCGGACAGGGGTTCCGAGCAGTACTTC	CASSPADRGSEQYF
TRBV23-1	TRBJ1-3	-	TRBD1	TGCGCCAGCAGTCAAGCCCGGGACAGAGACTCTGGAAACACCATATATTTT	CASSQARDRDSGNTIYF
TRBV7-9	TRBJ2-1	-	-	TGTGCCAGCAGCTTGCTTGGGCGCATGAACAATGAGCAGTTCTTC	CASSLLGRMNNEQFF
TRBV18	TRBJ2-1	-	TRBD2	TGTGCCAGCTCACTCGGGACTAGCGGGATGCGGGGCTACAATGAGCAGTTCTTC	CASSLGTSGMRGYNEQFF
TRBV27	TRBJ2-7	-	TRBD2	TGTGCCAGCAGCTATAAGGCCGGGACTAGCGGGAGTTTTTCCTACGAGCAGTACTTC	CASSYKAGTSGSFSYEQYF
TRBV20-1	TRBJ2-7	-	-	TGCAGTGCTAGTCCTAGCGTCCTGTCCTACGAGCAGTACTTC	CSASPSVLSYEQYF
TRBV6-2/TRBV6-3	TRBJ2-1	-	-	TGTGCCAGCAGTGACCCGGGAGCGGACGAGCAGTTCTTC	CASSDPGADEQFF
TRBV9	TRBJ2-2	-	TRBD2	TGTGCCAGCAGTCTTACTAGCGGAGCTACGAACACCGGGGAGCTGTTTTTT	CASSLTSGATNTGELFF
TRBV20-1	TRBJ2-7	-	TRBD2	TGCAGTGCTAGTCGATTGGTGGGGGGGAACGAGCAGTACTTC	CSASRLVGGNEQYF
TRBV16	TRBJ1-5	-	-	TGTGCCAGCAGCGATCGGAACTACAATCAGCCCCAGCATTTT	CASSDRNYNQPQHF
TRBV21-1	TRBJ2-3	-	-	TGTGCCAGCAGCAAAGGGCCGCATCGGGAGGATTCGTGCGGCACAGATACGCAGTATTTT	CASSKGPHREDSCGTDTQYF
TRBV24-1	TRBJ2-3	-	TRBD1	TGTGCCACCAGTGTACCGGGACAGGGATACACAGATACGCAGTATTTT	CATSVPGQGYTDTQYF
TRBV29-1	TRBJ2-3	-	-	TGCAGCTATACGACAGATATCACAGATACGCAGTATTTT	CSYTTDITDTQYF
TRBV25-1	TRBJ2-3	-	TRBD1	TGTGCCAGCAGTCCCCAGGGGGCAGGGATAGATACGCAGTATTTT	CASSPQGAGIDTQYF
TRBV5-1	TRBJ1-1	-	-	TGCGCCAGCAGCACCGGGCCTGGAGGAGGGAACACTGAAGCTTTCTTT	CASSTGPGGGNTEAFF
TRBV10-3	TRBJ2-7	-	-	TGTGCCATCAGCCATCCGGGAAGAACCTACGAGCAGTACTTC	CAISHPGRTYEQYF
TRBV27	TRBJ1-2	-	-	TGTGCCAGCCGCCCCAGGTACGGCCCTTATGGCTACACCTTC	CASRPRYGPYGYTF
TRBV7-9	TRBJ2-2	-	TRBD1	TGTGCCAGCAGCCCGAGAATTGGGACAGGGGGTCGCACCGGGGAGCTGTTTTTT	CASSPRIGTGGRTGELFF
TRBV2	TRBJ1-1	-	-	TGTGCCAGCAGTGATATAGACACTTTGAACACTGAAGCTTTCTTT	CASSDIDTLNTEAFF
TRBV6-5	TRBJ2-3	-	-	TGTGCCACCATTAACAGGGATACGCAGTATTTT	CATINRDTQYF
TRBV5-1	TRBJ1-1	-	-	TGCGCCAGCAGCTTGGATGGGGCAGTGGGGACTGAAGCTTTCTTT	CASSLDGAVGTEAFF
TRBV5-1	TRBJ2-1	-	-	TGCGCCAGCAGCCTAAATAGCGGATCGAATACCTACAGTGAGCAGTTCTTC	CASSLNSGSNTYSEQFF
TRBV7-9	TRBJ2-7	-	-	TGTGCCAGCAGCCGCGGTGGGCAGGGTGGGGAGCAGTACTTC	CASSRGGQGGEQYF
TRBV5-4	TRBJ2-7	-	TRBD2	TGTGCCAGCAGCAAAGCGGGAGCCCCCTACGAGCAGTACTTC	CASSKAGAPYEQYF
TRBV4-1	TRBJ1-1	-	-	TGCGCCAGCAGCCAAGGGTCAGGTTTCGCTGAAGCTTTCTTT	CASSQGSGFAEAFF
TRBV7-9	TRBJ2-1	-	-	TGTGCCAGCAGCCCTCGGGGTCCGACCTACAATGAGCAGTTCTTC	CASSPRGPTYNEQFF
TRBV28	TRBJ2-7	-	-	TGTGCCACCGCGAGGAGCTCCTACGAGCAGTACTTC	CATARSSYEQYF